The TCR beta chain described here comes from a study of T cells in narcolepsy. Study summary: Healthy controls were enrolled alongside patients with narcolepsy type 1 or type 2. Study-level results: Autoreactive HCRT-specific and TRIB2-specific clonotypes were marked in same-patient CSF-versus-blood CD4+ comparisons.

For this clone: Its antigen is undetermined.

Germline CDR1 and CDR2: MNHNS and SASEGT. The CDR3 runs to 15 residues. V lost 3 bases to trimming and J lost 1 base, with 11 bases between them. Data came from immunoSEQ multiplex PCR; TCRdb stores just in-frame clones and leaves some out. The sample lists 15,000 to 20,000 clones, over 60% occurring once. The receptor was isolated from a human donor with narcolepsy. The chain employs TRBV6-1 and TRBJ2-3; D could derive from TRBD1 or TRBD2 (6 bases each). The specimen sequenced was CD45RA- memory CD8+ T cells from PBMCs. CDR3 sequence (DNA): TGTGCCAGCAGTGATGGTAGGGGGGGCACAGATACGCAGTATTTT. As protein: CASSDGRGGTDTQYF.